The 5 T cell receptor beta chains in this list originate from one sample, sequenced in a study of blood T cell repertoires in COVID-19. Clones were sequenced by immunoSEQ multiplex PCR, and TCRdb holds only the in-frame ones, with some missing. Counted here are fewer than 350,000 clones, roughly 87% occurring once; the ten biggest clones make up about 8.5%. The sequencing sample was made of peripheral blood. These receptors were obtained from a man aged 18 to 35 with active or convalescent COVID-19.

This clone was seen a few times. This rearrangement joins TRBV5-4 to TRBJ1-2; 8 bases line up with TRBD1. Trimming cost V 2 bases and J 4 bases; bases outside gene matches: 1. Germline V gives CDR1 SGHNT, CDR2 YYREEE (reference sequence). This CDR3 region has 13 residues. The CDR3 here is CASSFGTGYGYTF. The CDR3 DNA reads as TGTGCCAGCAGCTTTGGGACAGGCTATGGCTACACCTTC.

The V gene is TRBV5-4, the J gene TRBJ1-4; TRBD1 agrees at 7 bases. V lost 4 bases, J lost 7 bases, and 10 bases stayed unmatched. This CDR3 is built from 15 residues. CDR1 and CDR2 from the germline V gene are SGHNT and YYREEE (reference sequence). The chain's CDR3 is CASSGSGTVGEKLFF. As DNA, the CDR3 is TGTGCCAGCAGCGGATCCGGGACAGTAGGTGAAAAACTGTTTTTT.

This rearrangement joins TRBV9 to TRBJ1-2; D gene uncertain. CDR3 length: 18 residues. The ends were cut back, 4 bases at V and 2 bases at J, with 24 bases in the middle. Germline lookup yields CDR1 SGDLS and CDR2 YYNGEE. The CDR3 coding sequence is TGTGCCAGCAGCCGCTCTGGCGGGCAGTTTAGTCTGAACTATGGCTACACCTTC. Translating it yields CASSRSGGQFSLNYGYTF.

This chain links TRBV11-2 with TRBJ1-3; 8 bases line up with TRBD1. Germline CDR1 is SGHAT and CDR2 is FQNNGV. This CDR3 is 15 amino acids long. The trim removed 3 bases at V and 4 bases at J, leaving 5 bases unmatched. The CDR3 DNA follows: TGTGCCAGCAGCTTTTCGGACAGGGCGGGAAACACCATATATTTT. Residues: CASSFSDRAGNTIYF.

As DNA, the CDR3 is TGTGCCAGCAGGCCGGGACAGGGCGCTAATTCACCCCTCCACTTT. Protein: CASRPGQGANSPLHF. This chain joins TRBV7-9 and TRBJ1-6; 9 bases are a match to TRBD1. Germline assignment: CDR1 SEHNR and CDR2 FQNEAQ (reference sequence). This CDR3 spans 15 amino acids. Trimming at V came to 6 bases and at J to 6 bases, leaving 6 bases not matched to a gene.